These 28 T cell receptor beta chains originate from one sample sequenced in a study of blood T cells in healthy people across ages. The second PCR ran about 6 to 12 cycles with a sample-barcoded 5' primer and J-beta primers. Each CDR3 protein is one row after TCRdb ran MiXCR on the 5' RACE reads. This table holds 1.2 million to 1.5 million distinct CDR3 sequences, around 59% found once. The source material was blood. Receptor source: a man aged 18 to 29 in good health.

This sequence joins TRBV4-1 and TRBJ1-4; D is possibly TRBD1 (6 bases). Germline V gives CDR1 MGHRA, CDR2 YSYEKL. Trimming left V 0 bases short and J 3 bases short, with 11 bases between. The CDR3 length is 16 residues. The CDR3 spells CASSQDVGAANEKLFF. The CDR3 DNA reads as TGCGCCAGCAGCCAAGATGTGGGGGCAGCTAATGAAAAACTGTTTTTT.

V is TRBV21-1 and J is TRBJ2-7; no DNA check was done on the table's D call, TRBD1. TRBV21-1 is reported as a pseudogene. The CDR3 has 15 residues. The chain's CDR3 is CASSSPPRVTYEQYF. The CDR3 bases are TGTGCCAGCAGCTCTCCCCCGAGAGTAACCTACGAGCAGTACTTC.

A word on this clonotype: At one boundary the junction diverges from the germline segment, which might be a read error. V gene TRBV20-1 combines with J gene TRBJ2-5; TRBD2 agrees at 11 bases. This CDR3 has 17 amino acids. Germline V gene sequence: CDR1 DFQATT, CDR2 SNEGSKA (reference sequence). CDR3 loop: CSAGDPSSGRTRNEQYF. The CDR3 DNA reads TGCAGTGCTGGAGATCCTTCTAGCGGGAGGACTCGCAATGAGCAGTACTTC.

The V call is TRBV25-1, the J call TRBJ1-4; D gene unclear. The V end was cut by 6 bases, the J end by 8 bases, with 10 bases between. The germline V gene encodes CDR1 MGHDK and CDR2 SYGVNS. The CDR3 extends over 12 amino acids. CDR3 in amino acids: CASSGSGEKLFF. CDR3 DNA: TGTGCCAGCAGCGGGTCTGGCGAAAAACTGTTTTTT. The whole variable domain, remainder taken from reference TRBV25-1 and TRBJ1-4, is EADIYQTPRYLVIGTGKKITLECSQTMGHDKMYWYQQDPGMELHLIHYSYGVNSTEKGDLSSESTVSRIRTEHFPLTLESARPSHTSQYLCASSGSGEKLFFGSGTQLSVL.

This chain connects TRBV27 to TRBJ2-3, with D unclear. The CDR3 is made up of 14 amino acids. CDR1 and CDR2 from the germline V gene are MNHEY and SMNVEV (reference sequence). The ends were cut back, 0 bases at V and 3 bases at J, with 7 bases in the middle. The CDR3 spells CASSLSHATDTQYF. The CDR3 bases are TGTGCCAGCAGTTTATCACACGCGACAGATACGCAGTATTTT.

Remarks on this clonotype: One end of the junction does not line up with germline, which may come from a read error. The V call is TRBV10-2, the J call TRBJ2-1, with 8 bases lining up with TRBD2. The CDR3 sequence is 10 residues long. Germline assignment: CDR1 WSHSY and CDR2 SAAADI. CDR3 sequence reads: CASSDGTRVF. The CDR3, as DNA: TGCGCCAGCAGTGATGGGACTAGGGTCTTC.

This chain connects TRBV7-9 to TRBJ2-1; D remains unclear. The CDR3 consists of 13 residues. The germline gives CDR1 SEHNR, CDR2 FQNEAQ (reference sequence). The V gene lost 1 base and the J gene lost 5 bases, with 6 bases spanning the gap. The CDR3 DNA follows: TGTGCCAGCAGCTTAGGGAATCACAATGAGCAGTTCTTC. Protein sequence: CASSLGNHNEQFF.

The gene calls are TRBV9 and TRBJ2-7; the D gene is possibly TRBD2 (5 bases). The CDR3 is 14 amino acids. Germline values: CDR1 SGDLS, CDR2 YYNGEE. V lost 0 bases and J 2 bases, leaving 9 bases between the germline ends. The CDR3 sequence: CASSVEDFAYEQYF. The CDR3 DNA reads TGTGCCAGCAGCGTAGAGGACTTTGCCTACGAGCAGTACTTC.

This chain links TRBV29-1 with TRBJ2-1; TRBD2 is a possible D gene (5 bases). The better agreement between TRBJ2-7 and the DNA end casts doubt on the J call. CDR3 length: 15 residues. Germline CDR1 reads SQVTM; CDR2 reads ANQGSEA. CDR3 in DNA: TGCAGCGTTGAAGAGGAGGCTACTCTCTACAATGAGCAGTACTTC. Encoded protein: CSVEEEATLYNEQYF.

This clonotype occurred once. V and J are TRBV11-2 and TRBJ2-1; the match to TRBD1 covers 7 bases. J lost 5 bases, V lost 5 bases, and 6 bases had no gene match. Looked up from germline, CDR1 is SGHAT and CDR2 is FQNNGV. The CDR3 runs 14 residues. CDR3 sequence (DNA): TGTGCCAGCAGCCTGACAGGGCATGACAATGAGCAGTTCTTC. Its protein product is CASSLTGHDNEQFF.

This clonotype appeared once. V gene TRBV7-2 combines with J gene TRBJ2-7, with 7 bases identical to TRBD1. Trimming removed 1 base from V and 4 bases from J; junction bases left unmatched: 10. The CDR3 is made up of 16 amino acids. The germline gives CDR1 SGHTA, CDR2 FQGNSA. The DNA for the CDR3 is TGTGCCAGCAGCTTAGTAGGCGGCAGGGGGATATACGAGCAGTACTTC. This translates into CASSLVGGRGIYEQYF.

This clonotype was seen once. The CDR3 DNA reads TGTGCCAGCAGCTTAATCGTGACTCCAAGTCAAGAGACCCAGTACTTC. Protein: CASSLIVTPSQETQYF. V and J are TRBV7-9 and TRBJ2-5; D uncertain. The ends were cut back, 2 bases at V and 2 bases at J, with 15 bases in the middle. The CDR3 is made up of 16 amino acids. Germline assignment: CDR1 SEHNR and CDR2 FQNEAQ (reference sequence).

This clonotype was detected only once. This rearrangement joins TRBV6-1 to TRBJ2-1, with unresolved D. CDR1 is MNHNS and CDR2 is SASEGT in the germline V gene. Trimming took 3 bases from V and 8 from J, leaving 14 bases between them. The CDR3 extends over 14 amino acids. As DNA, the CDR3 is TGTGCCAGCAGTGAGGTTGCTATCGGCGATGAGCAGTTCTTC. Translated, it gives CASSEVAIGDEQFF.

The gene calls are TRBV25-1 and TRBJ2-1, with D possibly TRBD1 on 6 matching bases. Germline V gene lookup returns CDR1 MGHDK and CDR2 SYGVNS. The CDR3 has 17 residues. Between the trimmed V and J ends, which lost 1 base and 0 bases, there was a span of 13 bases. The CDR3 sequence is CASSELGHPSSYNEQFF. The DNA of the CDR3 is TGTGCCAGCAGTGAATTGGGACACCCGAGCTCCTACAATGAGCAGTTCTTC.

The CDR3 region has the DNA TGCGCCAGCAGCCAGGGAGGGGCGGGAGGCTTCTACAATGAGCAGTTCTTC. Protein product: CASSQGGAGGFYNEQFF. The chain is built from TRBV4-1 and TRBJ2-1; 8 bases agree with TRBD2. Germline lookup yields CDR1 MGHRA and CDR2 YSYEKL. The ends lost 3 bases at V and 3 bases at J; junction bases unmatched: 10. The CDR3 runs to 17 residues.

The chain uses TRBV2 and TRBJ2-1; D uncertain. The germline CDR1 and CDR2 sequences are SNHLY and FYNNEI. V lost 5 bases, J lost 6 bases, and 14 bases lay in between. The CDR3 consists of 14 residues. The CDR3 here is CASSHHSGRNEQFF. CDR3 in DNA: TGTGCCAGCAGTCATCACTCCGGGCGCAATGAGCAGTTCTTC.

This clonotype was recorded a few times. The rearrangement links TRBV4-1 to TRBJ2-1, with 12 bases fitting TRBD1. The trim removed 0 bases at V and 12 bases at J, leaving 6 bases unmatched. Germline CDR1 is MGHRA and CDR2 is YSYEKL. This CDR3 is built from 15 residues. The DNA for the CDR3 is TGCGCCAGCAGCCAAGAGGGACAGGGGGCCCTAGGGCAGTTCTTC. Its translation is CASSQEGQGALGQFF.

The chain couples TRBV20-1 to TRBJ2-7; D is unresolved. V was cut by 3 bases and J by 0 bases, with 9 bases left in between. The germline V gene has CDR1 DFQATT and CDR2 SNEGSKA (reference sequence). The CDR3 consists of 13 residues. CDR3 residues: CSASGPSSYEQYF. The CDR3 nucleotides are TGCAGTGCTAGTGGGCCTAGCTCCTACGAGCAGTACTTC.

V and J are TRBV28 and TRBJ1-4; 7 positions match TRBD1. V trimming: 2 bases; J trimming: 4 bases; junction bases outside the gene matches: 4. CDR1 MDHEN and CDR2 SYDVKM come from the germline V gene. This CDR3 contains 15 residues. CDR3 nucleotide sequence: TGTGCCAGCAGTTTAACGCCAGGGGGTAATGAAAAACTGTTTTTT. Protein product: CASSLTPGGNEKLFF.

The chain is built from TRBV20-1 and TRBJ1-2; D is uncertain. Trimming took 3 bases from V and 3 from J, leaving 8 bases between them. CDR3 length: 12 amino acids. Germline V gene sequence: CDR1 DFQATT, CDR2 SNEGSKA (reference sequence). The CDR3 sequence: CSARSDDYGYTF. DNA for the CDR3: TGCAGTGCTAGGAGTGACGACTATGGCTACACCTTC.

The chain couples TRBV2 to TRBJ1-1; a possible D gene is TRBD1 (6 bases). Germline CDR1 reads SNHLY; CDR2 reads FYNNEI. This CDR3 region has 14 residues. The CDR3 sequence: CAGSEAAGAAEAFF. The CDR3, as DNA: TGTGCTGGCAGTGAAGCCGCGGGGGCAGCTGAAGCTTTCTTT.

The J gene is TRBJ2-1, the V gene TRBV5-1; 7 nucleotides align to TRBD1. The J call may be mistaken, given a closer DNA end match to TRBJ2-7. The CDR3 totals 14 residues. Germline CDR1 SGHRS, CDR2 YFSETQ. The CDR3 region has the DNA TGCGCCAGCAGCATCGGGACAGTATACTACGAGCAGTACTTC. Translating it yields CASSIGTVYYEQYF.

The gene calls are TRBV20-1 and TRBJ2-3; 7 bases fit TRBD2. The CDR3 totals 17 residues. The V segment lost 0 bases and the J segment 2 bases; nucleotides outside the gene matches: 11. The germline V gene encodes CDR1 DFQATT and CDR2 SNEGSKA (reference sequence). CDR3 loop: CSARDALAVKYTDTQYF. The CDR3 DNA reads TGCAGTGCTAGAGACGCTCTAGCGGTAAAATACACAGATACGCAGTATTTT.

The CDR3: CASSTRAGVRETQYF. As DNA, the CDR3 is TGTGCCAGCAGTACCCGAGCGGGGGTTAGGGAGACCCAGTACTTC. The chain links TRBV2 to TRBJ2-5, with 8 bases lining up with TRBD2. Germline V gene sequence: CDR1 SNHLY, CDR2 FYNNEI. The CDR3 has 15 amino acids. Unmatched junction bases numbered 10, after V lost 5 bases and J lost 5 bases.

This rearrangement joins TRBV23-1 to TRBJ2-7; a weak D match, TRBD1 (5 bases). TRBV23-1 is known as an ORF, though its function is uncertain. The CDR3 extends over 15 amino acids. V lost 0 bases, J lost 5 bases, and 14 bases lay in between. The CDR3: CASSQSQCRAHEQYF. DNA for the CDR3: TGCGCCAGCAGTCAATCGCAGTGCAGGGCCCACGAGCAGTACTTC.

The CDR3 sequence: CASSLGGTSGNEQFF. In DNA form, the CDR3 reads TGTGCCAGCAGCTTAGGCGGGACTAGCGGAAATGAGCAGTTCTTC. This chain joins TRBV11-2 and TRBJ2-1, with TRBD2 identical over 11 bases. Germline values: CDR1 SGHAT, CDR2 FQNNGV. The trim removed 1 base at V and 7 bases at J, leaving 3 bases unmatched. This CDR3 region has 15 residues.

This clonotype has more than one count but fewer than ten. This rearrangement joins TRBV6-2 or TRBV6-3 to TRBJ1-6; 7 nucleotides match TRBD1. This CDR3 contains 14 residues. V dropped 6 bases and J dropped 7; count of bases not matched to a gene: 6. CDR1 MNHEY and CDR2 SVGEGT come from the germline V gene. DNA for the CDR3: TGTGCCAGCAGCCCGGGACAGCCCAATTCACCCCTCCACTTT. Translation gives CASSPGQPNSPLHF.

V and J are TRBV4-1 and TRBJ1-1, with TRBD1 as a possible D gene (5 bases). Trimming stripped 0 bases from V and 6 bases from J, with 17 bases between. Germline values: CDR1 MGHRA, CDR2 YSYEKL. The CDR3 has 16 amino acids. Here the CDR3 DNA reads TGCGCCAGCAGCCAAGATCCCCAGGGTTTTAGACCTGAAGCTTTCTTT. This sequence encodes CASSQDPQGFRPEAFF.